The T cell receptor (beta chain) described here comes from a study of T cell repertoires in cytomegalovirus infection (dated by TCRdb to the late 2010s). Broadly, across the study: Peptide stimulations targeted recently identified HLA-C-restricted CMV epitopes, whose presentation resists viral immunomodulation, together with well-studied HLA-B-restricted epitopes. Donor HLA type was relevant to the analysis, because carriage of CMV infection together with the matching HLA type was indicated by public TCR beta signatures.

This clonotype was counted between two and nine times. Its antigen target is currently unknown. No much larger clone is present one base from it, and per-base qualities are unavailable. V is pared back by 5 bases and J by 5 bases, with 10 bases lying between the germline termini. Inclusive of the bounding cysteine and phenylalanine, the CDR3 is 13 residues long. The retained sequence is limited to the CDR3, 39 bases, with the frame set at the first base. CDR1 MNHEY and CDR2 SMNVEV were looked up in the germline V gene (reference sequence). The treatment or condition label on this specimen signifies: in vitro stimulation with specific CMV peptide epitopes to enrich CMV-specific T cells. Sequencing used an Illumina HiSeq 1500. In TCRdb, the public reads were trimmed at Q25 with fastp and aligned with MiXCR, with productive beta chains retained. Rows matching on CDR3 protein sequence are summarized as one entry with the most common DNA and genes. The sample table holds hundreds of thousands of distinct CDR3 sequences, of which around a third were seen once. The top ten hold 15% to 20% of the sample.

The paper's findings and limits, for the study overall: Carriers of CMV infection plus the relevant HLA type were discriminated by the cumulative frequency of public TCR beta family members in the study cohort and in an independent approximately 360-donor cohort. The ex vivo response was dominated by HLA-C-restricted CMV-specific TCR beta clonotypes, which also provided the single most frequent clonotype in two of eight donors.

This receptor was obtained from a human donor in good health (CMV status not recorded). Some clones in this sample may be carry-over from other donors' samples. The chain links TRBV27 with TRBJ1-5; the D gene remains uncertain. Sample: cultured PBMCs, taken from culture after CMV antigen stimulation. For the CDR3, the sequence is CASSPDAYQPQHF. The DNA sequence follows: TGTGCCAGCAGTCCCGACGCCTATCAGCCCCAGCATTTT.